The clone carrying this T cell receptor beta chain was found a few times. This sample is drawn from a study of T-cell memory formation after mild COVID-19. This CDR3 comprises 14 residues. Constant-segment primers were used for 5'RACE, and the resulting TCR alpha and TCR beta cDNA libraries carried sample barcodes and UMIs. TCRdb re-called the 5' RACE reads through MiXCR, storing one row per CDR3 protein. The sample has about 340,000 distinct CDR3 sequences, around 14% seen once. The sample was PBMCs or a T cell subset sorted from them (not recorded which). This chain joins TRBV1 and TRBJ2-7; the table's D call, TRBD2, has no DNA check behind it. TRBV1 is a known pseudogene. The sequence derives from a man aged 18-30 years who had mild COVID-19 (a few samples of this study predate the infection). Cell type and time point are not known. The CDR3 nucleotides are TGCACCAGCAGCCTAGGGACTGAAGTGAACGAGCAGTACGTC. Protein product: CTSSLGTEVNEQYV.